The next 11 T cell receptor beta chains were all read from a single sample in a study of blood T cell repertoires in COVID-19. TCRdb keeps only in-frame clones here, not all; method: immunoSEQ multiplex PCR. The sample records 120,000 or so clones, approximately 80% being singletons. Sequencing was performed on peripheral blood. These receptor sequences come from a man aged 55 to 70 with acute or convalescent COVID-19.

This clone was recorded a few times. The V gene is TRBV27, the J gene TRBJ2-7; 7 nucleotides match TRBD1. The CDR3 is 13 amino acids. Trimming removed 8 bases from V and 5 bases from J; junction bases left unmatched: 9. Germline V gene sequence: CDR1 MNHEY, CDR2 SMNVEV (reference sequence). The chain's CDR3 is CASGYRGSHEQYF. CDR3 DNA sequence: TGTGCCAGCGGCTACAGGGGTTCCCACGAGCAGTACTTC.

The V gene is TRBV24-1, the J gene TRBJ1-5; TRBD1 matches 12 bases. The CDR3 has 13 amino acids. Trimming took 10 bases from V and 3 from J; bases not matched to a gene: 0. CDR1 is KGHDR, CDR2 SFDVKD, per germline. In DNA form, the CDR3 reads TGTGCCACGGGACAGGGGGCCAATCAGCCCCAGCATTTT. As protein: CATGQGANQPQHF.

V gene TRBV18 combines with J gene TRBJ1-1; D not resolved. V shed 6 bases and J shed 1 base, with 18 bases lying between them. CDR3 length equals 16 residues. CDR1 is KGHSH and CDR2 is LQKENI in the germline V gene. CDR3 sequence: CASSRTPPGENTEAFF. DNA of the CDR3: TGTGCCAGCTCTCGGACCCCACCGGGAGAGAACACTGAAGCTTTCTTT.

This clone appeared once. The chain carries TRBV9 and TRBJ1-2; D is unclear. V was cut by 3 bases and J by 6 bases, with 12 bases left in between. This CDR3 has 13 residues. Germline lookup yields CDR1 SGDLS and CDR2 YYNGEE. In nucleotides, the CDR3 is TGTGCCAGCAGCGCTTACAGTCTGGATGGCTACACCTTC. As protein: CASSAYSLDGYTF.

This clone appeared once. The chain recombines TRBV6-4 with TRBJ2-1; 10 nucleotides align to TRBD2. V dropped 3 bases and J dropped 7; count of bases not matched to a gene: 6. Germline-derived CDR1 and CDR2 are MRHNA and SNTAGT. The CDR3 is made up of 15 amino acids. The CDR3 reads CASSDPLAGVNEQFF. CDR3 in DNA: TGTGCCAGCAGTGATCCCCTAGCGGGAGTGAATGAGCAGTTCTTC.

The chain employs TRBV5-1 and TRBJ2-7; 7 nucleotides agree with TRBD2. V lost 0 bases and J lost 3; bases outside the gene matches: 6. Germline CDR1 is SGHRS and CDR2 is YFSETQ. This CDR3 is built from 15 residues. The CDR3 protein is CASSLESGGSYEQYF. In DNA form, the CDR3 reads TGCGCCAGCAGCTTGGAGTCGGGGGGAAGCTACGAGCAGTACTTC. Together with reference TRBV5-1 and TRBJ2-7, the CDR3 gives the full variable domain: KAGVTQTPRYLIKTRGQQVTLSCSPISGHRSVSWYQQTPGQGLQFLFEYFSETQRNKGNFPGRFSGRQFSNSRSEMNVSTLELGDSALYLCASSLESGGSYEQYFGPGTRLTVT.

This clone turned up a few times. The chain has TRBV9 and TRBJ2-1; 10 nucleotides align to TRBD1. Germline assignment: CDR1 SGDLS and CDR2 YYNGEE. This CDR3 is 16 amino acids long. V shed 4 bases and J 4 bases; nucleotides not matched to a gene: 8. The CDR3 is CASSPRGQGSYNEQFF. As DNA, the CDR3 is TGTGCCAGCAGCCCGAGGGGACAGGGGTCTTACAATGAGCAGTTCTTC.

This clone was picked up a small number of times. This chain uses TRBV2 with TRBJ2-1; 9 bases agree with TRBD2. CDR3 length: 17 residues. Germline V gene lookup returns CDR1 SNHLY and CDR2 FYNNEI. V dropped 5 bases and J dropped 8; count of bases not matched to a gene: 16. CDR3 loop: CASSSGTSWVLVDEQFF. The CDR3 region has the DNA TGTGCCAGCAGTTCCGGGACTAGCTGGGTTCTCGTCGATGAGCAGTTCTTC.

The V and J genes are TRBV3-1 (or the pseudogene TRBV3-2) and TRBJ2-5; the D gene is possibly TRBD1 (6 bases). Trimming took off 4 bases at V and 6 bases at J, with 18 bases between the two ends. CDR3 length: 15 residues. Looked up from germline, CDR1 is LGHDT and CDR2 is YNNKEL (reference sequence). The CDR3 spells CASSPGSGVRQTQYF. The CDR3 bases are TGTGCCAGCAGCCCGGGGTCAGGGGTCAGGCAGACCCAGTACTTC.

The genes are TRBV3-1 (or the pseudogene TRBV3-2) and TRBJ2-1, with D tentatively TRBD2 (6 bases). The CDR3 has 15 residues. V gave up 1 base and J gave up 4 bases, with 11 bases separating them. The germline V gene encodes CDR1 LGHDT and CDR2 YNNKEL (reference sequence). The CDR3 here is CASSQVDGGYNEQFF. The CDR3 DNA is TGTGCCAGCAGCCAAGTTGACGGGGGTTACAATGAGCAGTTCTTC.

V and J are TRBV3-1 (or the pseudogene TRBV3-2) and TRBJ1-1; D is undetermined. The CDR3 totals 16 residues. With 4 bases removed from V and 1 base from J, the gap between germline ends came to 16 bases. Germline loops: CDR1 LGHDT, CDR2 YNNKEL (reference sequence). The CDR3 spells CASSRGGGAGNTEAFF. The CDR3 nucleotides are TGTGCCAGCAGCCGAGGAGGAGGCGCTGGGAACACTGAAGCTTTCTTT.